Listed here is a single TCR beta chain. Authors' data handling: Cell counts per sample came from amplifying reference gene primers. The method was immunoSEQ multiplex PCR; TCRdb's version includes in-frame clones alone and lacks a portion of them. V and J calls and clone size come straight from that table; D and trimming were deduced from the DNA. The sample lists some 270,000 clones; 84% were seen once. The germline V gene encodes CDR1 MNHEY and CDR2 SVGAGI. This CDR3 is 14 amino acids long. V was cut by 6 bases and J by 5 bases, with 17 bases left in between. This sample stems from a study of blood T cell repertoires in COVID-19. Looking at the study overall: The cDNA or gDNA used as material had been derived from T cells, B-cell-depleted T cells, or PBMCs.

Seattle participants joined during active infection and were tracked over time. The material sequenced was peripheral blood. The V call is TRBV6-5, the J call TRBJ2-7; D is possibly TRBD1 (5 bases). This receptor was obtained from a person aged 70 to 85 with COVID-19, enrolled during active disease. The CDR3 DNA reads TGTGCCAGCAGACTACAGGCTATCAGCGACGAGCAGTACTTC. Translation: CASRLQAISDEQYF.